The 24 T cell receptor beta chains reported below all come from one sample, sequenced in a study of T cell responses to AZD1222 COVID-19 vaccine. Using immunoSEQ multiplex PCR, the repertoire was profiled, and TCRdb retains in-frame clones only, with some absent. The top ten clones hold around 0.96% of a sample with 150,000 to 200,000 clones, about 92% of them seen once. The starting material was peripheral blood, obtained on day 0 of AZD1222 vaccination. The receptors stem from an adult in good health.

This chain links TRBV16 with TRBJ1-1; 7 bases agree with TRBD1. Germline loops: CDR1 KGHSY, CDR2 FQNENV. V shed 2 bases, J shed 5 bases, and the junction held 5 bases outside the gene matches. The CDR3 contains 14 residues. The CDR3 DNA reads as TGTGCCAGCAGCCAACAGGGGGTAGGGACTGAAGCTTTCTTT. It specifies CASSQQGVGTEAFF.

This clone was seen only a few times. The chain employs TRBV3-1 (or the pseudogene TRBV3-2) and TRBJ2-1, with D unresolved. The ends were cut back, 0 bases at V and 0 bases at J, with 12 bases in the middle. The CDR3 contains 17 residues. Germline V CDR1 and CDR2: LGHDT, YNNKEL (reference sequence). In nucleotides, the CDR3 is TGTGCCAGCAGCCAAGATTTACAGAGTCCCTCCTACAATGAGCAGTTCTTC. It codes for CASSQDLQSPSYNEQFF.

The chain combines TRBV6-5 with TRBJ2-1; D gene uncertain. V was pared by 2 bases and J by 10 bases, with 6 bases between. The CDR3 is 11 amino acids. From germline, CDR1 is MNHEY and CDR2 SVGAGI. The CDR3 DNA reads TGTGCCAGCAGTTACGGCCGGGAGCAGTTCTTC. Its translation: CASSYGREQFF.

The rearrangement joins TRBV7-2 to TRBJ1-5; D is unresolved. The V and J ends lost 3 bases and 3 bases respectively, with 3 bases between them. This CDR3 contains 12 residues. The germline V gene has CDR1 SGHTA and CDR2 FQGNSA. CDR3 region: CASSLFNQPQHF. The CDR3 DNA reads TGTGCCAGCAGCTTGTTCAATCAGCCCCAGCATTTT.

The chain couples TRBV7-2 to TRBJ1-1; tentatively, D is TRBD1 (6 bases). The CDR3 totals 16 residues. The germline V gene encodes CDR1 SGHTA and CDR2 FQGNSA. V gave up 1 base and J gave up 6 bases, with 18 bases separating them. The CDR3 DNA reads TGTGCCAGCAGCTTAGGTGGAACGGCAGGGGTACCTGAAGCTTTCTTT. This encodes CASSLGGTAGVPEAFF.

The rearrangement uses TRBV4-1 and TRBJ1-2; TRBD1 matches at 8 bases. This CDR3 spans 16 amino acids. The J segment lost 8 bases and the V segment lost 4 bases, leaving 15 bases of the junction unmatched. Germline loops: CDR1 MGHRA, CDR2 YSYEKL. The CDR3 nucleotides are TGCGCCAGCAGCCCCCCCCCACCAGGGGGCATTCGGGGCTACACCTTC. Translating gives CASSPPPPGGIRGYTF.

This clone was seen just once. The gene calls are TRBV21-1 and TRBJ2-2; the DNA was not used to check the table's D call, TRBD1. TRBV21-1 is deemed a pseudogene. The CDR3 is made up of 15 amino acids. The CDR3, as DNA: TGTGCCAGCAGCAAGGGGGCATCGAACACCGGGGAGCTGTTTTTT. Translated: CASSKGASNTGELFF.

The V call is TRBV4-1, the J call TRBJ1-3; TRBD1 aligns across 9 bases. Losses at the gene ends were 5 bases for V and 2 bases for J; bases not matched to a gene: 7. The V gene's germline CDR1 is MGHRA and CDR2 YSYEKL. CDR3 length: 16 residues. CDR3 region: CASSFTGGLTGNTIYF. CDR3 nucleotide sequence: TGCGCCAGCAGCTTTACAGGGGGCTTAACTGGAAACACCATATATTTT.

This chain connects TRBV5-1 to TRBJ1-2; unclear D gene. This CDR3 contains 13 residues. Trimming removed 0 bases from V and 6 bases from J, with 9 bases in between. Germline V gene sequence: CDR1 SGHRS, CDR2 YFSETQ. The CDR3 is CASSLGPTNGYTF. In DNA form, the CDR3 reads TGCGCCAGCAGCTTGGGCCCCACTAATGGCTACACCTTC. Full variable domain (missing parts from reference TRBV5-1 and TRBJ1-2): KAGVTQTPRYLIKTRGQQVTLSCSPISGHRSVSWYQQTPGQGLQFLFEYFSETQRNKGNFPGRFSGRQFSNSRSEMNVSTLELGDSALYLCASSLGPTNGYTFGSGTRLTVV.

V gene TRBV11-2 combines with J gene TRBJ1-1, with D maybe TRBD1 (5 bases). Germline CDR1 is SGHAT and CDR2 is FQNNGV. V was cut by 2 bases and J by 7 bases, with 11 bases left in between. The CDR3 totals 13 residues. CDR3 in amino acids: CASSLRGLGEAFF. CDR3 bases: TGTGCCAGCAGCTTAAGGGGATTGGGTGAAGCTTTCTTT.

V is TRBV7-2 and J is TRBJ2-7; no definite D call. Trimming took off 4 bases at V and 0 bases at J, with 16 bases between the two ends. CDR1 is SGHTA, CDR2 FQGNSA, per germline. The CDR3 consists of 16 residues. CDR3 nucleotides: TGTGCCAGCAGCTCGAGGTCACGGGTAGGCTCCTACGAGCAGTACTTC. Translating gives CASSSRSRVGSYEQYF.

The genes are TRBV4-1 and TRBJ2-2, with a possible D match to TRBD1 (5 bases). The CDR3 sequence is 14 residues long. The germline V and J ends were trimmed by 5 bases and 2 bases, with 9 bases remaining between them. CDR1 is MGHRA and CDR2 is YSYEKL in the germline V gene. The CDR3 region has the DNA TGCGCCAGCAGCTTACGGACAAACACCGGGGAGCTGTTTTTT. This encodes CASSLRTNTGELFF.

This sequence joins TRBV3-1 (or the pseudogene TRBV3-2) and TRBJ1-1, with D unresolved. V lost 1 base, J lost 1 base, and 19 bases lay in between. This CDR3 has 18 residues. Germline V gene sequence: CDR1 LGHDT, CDR2 YNNKEL (reference sequence). The CDR3 spells CASSQGKGWASRNTEAFF. The CDR3 coding sequence is TGTGCCAGCAGCCAAGGGAAAGGATGGGCTAGTCGGAACACTGAAGCTTTCTTT.

This chain uses TRBV7-9 with TRBJ1-5; a possible D gene is TRBD1 (5 bases). The CDR3 runs 15 residues. Germline CDR1 is SEHNR and CDR2 is FQNEAQ (reference sequence). The ends were cut back, 1 base at V and 7 bases at J, with 14 bases in the middle. CDR3 amino acids: CASSLGSQGGQPQHF. Here the CDR3 DNA reads TGTGCCAGCAGCTTAGGATCCCAGGGCGGACAGCCCCAGCATTTT.

CDR3 bases: TGTGCCAGCAGTTCTGAGGGCTTACAAGCTTTCTTT. Its translation is CASSSEGLQAFF. The J gene is TRBJ1-1, the V gene TRBV27; D ambiguous. The CDR3 spans 12 residues. Trimming removed 4 bases at V and 9 bases at J, with 12 bases between. The germline CDR1 and CDR2 sequences are MNHEY and SMNVEV (reference sequence).

The rearrangement links TRBV7-2 to TRBJ2-7; unclear D gene. The germline V and J ends were trimmed by 3 bases and 4 bases, with 13 bases remaining between them. The CDR3 consists of 14 residues. Germline CDR1 SGHTA, CDR2 FQGNSA. Written as DNA, the CDR3 is TGTGCCAGCAGCTTTTACACCAGTGGATACGAGCAGTACTTC. Protein: CASSFYTSGYEQYF. Full variable domain (outside the CDR3, taken from reference TRBV7-2 and TRBJ2-7): GAGVSQSPSNKVTEKGKDVELRCDPISGHTALYWYRQSLGQGLEFLIYFQGNSAPDKSGLPSDRFSAERTGGSVSTLTIQRTQQEDSAVYLCASSFYTSGYEQYFGPGTRLTVT.

In DNA, the CDR3 is TGTGCCAGCTCACGGAGCGGGGGGTACGAGCAGTACTTC. It translates to CASSRSGGYEQYF. The rearrangement uses TRBV27 and TRBJ2-7; 9 bases match TRBD2. The V gene's germline CDR1 is MNHEY and CDR2 SMNVEV (reference sequence). The CDR3 consists of 13 residues. Trimming took 8 bases from V and 4 from J; bases not matched to a gene: 6.

V gene TRBV5-1 combines with J gene TRBJ2-5, with unresolved D. The CDR3 runs to 13 residues. Germline CDR1 is SGHRS and CDR2 is YFSETQ. V lost 5 bases to trimming and J lost 1 base, with 9 bases between them. This CDR3 is CASSSAIQETQYF. In DNA form, the CDR3 reads TGCGCCAGCAGTAGTGCGATCCAAGAGACCCAGTACTTC.

The chain has TRBV4-1 and TRBJ1-4; 7 nucleotides line up with TRBD1. Unmatched junction bases numbered 6, after V lost 2 bases and J lost 0 bases. The length of the CDR3 is 17 residues. Germline V gene sequence: CDR1 MGHRA, CDR2 YSYEKL. The CDR3 reads CASSQRGQLATNEKLFF. Here the CDR3 DNA reads TGCGCCAGCAGCCAAAGGGGACAGCTTGCAACTAATGAAAAACTGTTTTTT.

V usage is TRBV28 and J usage is TRBJ1-5, with TRBD1 matching over 8 bases. This CDR3 region has 15 residues. Germline V gene sequence: CDR1 MDHEN, CDR2 SYDVKM. The V and J ends lost 6 bases and 7 bases, in that order; junction bases with no gene match: 11. CDR3 DNA sequence: TGTGCCAGCAGATCCCCGGACAGGGTAGGCCAGCCCCAGCATTTT. Protein: CASRSPDRVGQPQHF.

The chain couples TRBV12-5 to TRBJ1-2, with 8 bases fitting TRBD1. The CDR3 length is 13 residues. V was pared by 6 bases and J by 4 bases, with 4 bases of the junction left unmatched. Germline assignment: CDR1 LGHNT and CDR2 FRNRAP. For the CDR3, the DNA is TGTGCTAGTGGGGGACAGGTTGTCTATGGCTACACCTTC. It specifies CASGGQVVYGYTF.

The genes are TRBV24-1 and TRBJ2-1, with 7 bases identical to TRBD1. The CDR3 is 16 amino acids. CDR1 is KGHDR, CDR2 SFDVKD, per germline. V gave up 4 bases and J gave up 6 bases; unmatched junction bases: 11. This CDR3 is CATSEYGTALTNEQFF. DNA of the CDR3: TGTGCCACCAGTGAATATGGGACAGCGTTAACCAATGAGCAGTTCTTC.

Here the CDR3 DNA reads TGCGCCAGCAGCTTGGAGAGGGGGCGGGAGACCCAGTACTTC. Amino acid sequence: CASSLERGRETQYF. V usage is TRBV5-1 and J usage is TRBJ2-5; 7 nucleotides agree with TRBD1. The germline CDR1 and CDR2 sequences are SGHRS and YFSETQ. The CDR3 is made up of 14 amino acids. J was trimmed by 5 bases and V by 0 bases; bases with no gene match: 4.

About this clone: At the DNA level, this CDR3 is encoded by other sequences in the same sample as well. This chain links TRBV10-3 with TRBJ1-1, with D perhaps matching TRBD1 (5 bases). Germline assignment: CDR1 ENHRY and CDR2 SYGVKD. The V end lost 4 bases, the J end lost 1 base, and 7 bases lay between the germline ends. The CDR3 consists of 13 residues. The CDR3 spells CAISGTGNTEAFF. Written as DNA, the CDR3 is TGTGCCATCAGTGGTACAGGGAACACTGAAGCTTTCTTT.